This TCR beta chain was retrieved from a study of blood T cell repertoires in COVID-19. Across the whole study: Sites across the United States, Italy and Spain contributed samples from acute and convalescent COVID-19. In each case, the material was cDNA or gDNA derived from T cells, B-cell-depleted T cells, or PBMCs.

In this sample, this clone turned up a few times. Germline V gene data show CDR1 as SEHNR and CDR2 as FQNEAQ (reference sequence). The V and J ends lost 5 bases and 0 bases, in that order; junction bases with no gene match: 9. This CDR3 has 16 amino acids. Per the authors' pipeline: Reference gene primers were amplified, and this amplification served to estimate nucleated cell counts. Assay used: immunoSEQ multiplex PCR; TCRdb lists only in-frame clones, some missing. V and J calls and clone size are copied from that table; D and trimming were computed from the DNA. This table holds about 60,000 clones, approximately 84% found once.

Sequenced: peripheral blood. The TCR was taken from a man between 65 and 85 years old with active COVID-19. The chain couples TRBV7-9 to TRBJ1-2; 7 bases are a match to TRBD1. CDR3 nucleotide sequence: TGTGCCAGCAGCCCCCCGGGACAGCGAGCTAACTATGGCTACACCTTC. It yields the protein CASSPPGQRANYGYTF. The full variable domain, with the rest looked up from reference TRBV7-9 and TRBJ1-2, is DTGVSQNPRHKITKRGQNVTFRCDPISEHNRLYWYRQTLGQGPEFLTYFQNEAQLEKSRLLSDRFSAERPKGSFSTLEIQRTEQGDSAMYLCASSPPGQRANYGYTFGSGTRLTVV.